The clone carrying this T cell receptor (beta chain) has more than one count but fewer than ten. Its antigen is undetermined. The PCR was carried out with 60 Vbeta primers and 13 Jbeta primers. Libraries were prepared by immunoSEQ multiplex PCR; TCRdb keeps only in-frame clonotypes and omits some of them. This table holds 100,000 to 150,000 clones, around 75% found once. The data derive from a study of cytomegalovirus exposure and HLA in healthy donors. General study results and limits: Trimming of TCR beta V- and J-genes showed a link, identified in a later analysis, to a missense DCLRE1C variant.

The CDR3 is made up of 13 amino acids. The V and J ends lost 5 bases and 6 bases respectively, with 11 bases between them. In germline, CDR1 is SGHDT, CDR2 YYEEEE. The chain links TRBV5-6 to TRBJ2-2; perhaps TRBD1 as D (5 bases). This sequence originates from a woman between 45 and 60 years old in good health and CMV-seronegative. Specimen: PBMCs. The CDR3 loop is CASSPPGPGELFF. The CDR3 nucleotides read TGTGCCAGCAGTCCCCCAGGGCCCGGGGAGCTGTTTTTT. The complete variable domain, with remaining parts taken from reference TRBV5-6 and TRBJ2-2, reads DAGVTQSPTHLIKTRGQQVTLRCSPKSGHDTVSWYQQALGQGPQFIFQYYEEEERQRGNFPDRFSGHQFPNYSSELNVNALLLGDSALYLCASSPPGPGELFFGEGSRLTVL.